Listed below are T cell receptor beta chains from one sample, sequenced in a study of blood T cell repertoires in COVID-19. Some clones are missing from TCRdb's copy, which holds only in-frame ones; the method was immunoSEQ multiplex PCR. Among 200,000 to 250,000 clones listed, 70% to 90% were seen once. The sequenced sample was peripheral blood. The receptors come from a human donor in a cohort sampled during active COVID-19. CDR3s include the opening cysteine and the closing phenylalanine or tryptophan. Each record gives: J gene, clone size, V gene, D gene, CDR3 protein, CDR3 DNA. A D gene is named only where the DNA matches it firmly. Some rows have no size entry. The others give once, few or many, or a class for an expanded clone.

J: TRBJ1-1; size: .; V: TRBV5-6; D: .; CDR3: CASSLTATEAFF; DNA: TGTGCCAGCAGCTTGACAGCTACTGAAGCTTTCTTT
J: TRBJ2-5; size: .; V: TRBV2; D: .; CDR3: CASTIGEETQYF; DNA: TGTGCCAGCACGATCGGGGAAGAGACCCAGTACTTC
J: TRBJ1-2; size: .; V: TRBV7-8; D: .; CDR3: CASSPGVSGYTF; DNA: TGTGCCAGCAGTCCCGGGGTCAGTGGCTACACCTTC
J: TRBJ1-6; size: .; V: TRBV6-6; D: TRBD1; CDR3: CATQGQGYSPLHF; DNA: TGTGCCACCCAGGGACAGGGTTATTCACCCCTCCACTTT
J: TRBJ1-1; size: .; V: TRBV5-6; D: .; CDR3: CASSSGGESPPAFF; DNA: TGTGCCAGCAGCTCTGGGGGGGAGTCCCCGCCAGCTTTCTTT
J: TRBJ1-3; size: once; V: TRBV28; D: TRBD1; CDR3: CASFGSSGQGVNTIYF; DNA: TGTGCCAGCTTCGGCTCCTCGGGACAGGGAGTAAACACCATATATTTT
J: TRBJ1-1; size: .; V: TRBV9; D: TRBD1; CDR3: CASSANRGRDSWDTEAFF; DNA: TGTGCCAGCAGCGCCAACAGGGGGCGCGACTCCTGGGACACTGAAGCTTTCTTT
J: TRBJ1-5; size: once; V: TRBV15; D: TRBD1; CDR3: CATSRAPPGQGSNQPQHF; DNA: TGTGCCACCAGCAGAGCGCCGCCGGGACAGGGGTCTAATCAGCCCCAGCATTTT
J: TRBJ2-5; size: .; V: TRBV7-8; D: .; CDR3: CASSPTTGETQYF; DNA: TGTGCCAGCAGCCCCACGACGGGAGAGACCCAGTACTTC
J: TRBJ2-2; size: .; V: TRBV5-1; D: TRBD2; CDR3: CASSEGLANTGELFF; DNA: TGCGCCAGCAGCGAGGGACTAGCTAACACCGGGGAGCTGTTTTTT